The 20 T cell receptor beta chains listed next were all sequenced from one sample in a study of blood T cell repertoires in COVID-19. Measured with immunoSEQ multiplex PCR; TCRdb has only the in-frame clones, and not every one. The sample has some 240,000 clones, 84% seen once. Material: PBMCs or T cells enriched from blood (not recorded which). These receptors were obtained from a man aged 50-59 years who had recovered from COVID-19.

This rearrangement joins TRBV2 to TRBJ1-5; tentatively, D is TRBD1 (5 bases). V lost 6 bases and J 4 bases, leaving 10 bases between the germline ends. There are 13 residues in the CDR3. CDR1 and CDR2 (germline): SNHLY, FYNNEI. CDR3 in amino acids: CASSWGVNQPQHF. In nucleotides, the CDR3 is TGTGCCAGCAGCTGGGGCGTTAATCAGCCCCAGCATTTT.

This chain connects TRBV3-1 (or the pseudogene TRBV3-2) to TRBJ1-1; TRBD1 aligns across 7 bases. J lost 1 base, V lost 4 bases, and 9 bases had no gene match. The CDR3 has 16 amino acids. CDR1 is LGHDT, CDR2 YNNKEL, per germline (reference sequence). The CDR3 is CASSLNRGGWNTEAFF. The CDR3 DNA reads as TGTGCCAGCAGCCTAAACAGGGGCGGGTGGAACACTGAAGCTTTCTTT.

The chain couples TRBV9 to TRBJ2-3; maybe TRBD2 (6 bases). The CDR3 is 14 amino acids. The germline V and J ends were trimmed by 5 bases and 7 bases, with 17 bases remaining between them. Germline V gene lookup returns CDR1 SGDLS and CDR2 YYNGEE. CDR3 nucleotides: TGTGCCAGCAGTAACGGGAGCGTCGTGAATACGCAGTATTTT. Its protein product is CASSNGSVVNTQYF. The variable domain in full, with the rest retrieved from reference TRBV9 and TRBJ2-3, is DSGVTQTPKHLITATGQRVTLRCSPRSGDLSVYWYQQSLDQGLQFLIQYYNGEERAKGNILERFSAQQFPDLHSELNLSSLELGDSALYFCASSNGSVVNTQYFGPGTRLTVL.

The chain employs TRBV6-5 and TRBJ2-3, with 9 bases that match TRBD2. This CDR3 is 15 amino acids long. The V and J ends lost 8 bases and 2 bases, in that order; junction bases with no gene match: 8. Germline V gene sequence: CDR1 MNHEY, CDR2 SVGAGI. Here the CDR3 DNA reads TGTGCCAGCGGAAAGACTAGCGGACCCACAGATACGCAGTATTTT. The encoded protein is CASGKTSGPTDTQYF.

In its sample, this clone was seen once. The rearrangement uses TRBV5-6 and TRBJ1-6, with no clear D. From germline, CDR1 is SGHDT and CDR2 YYEEEE. The CDR3 is 14 residues long. Trimming removed 1 base at V and 8 bases at J, with 10 bases between. CDR3 sequence reads: CASSLNQGDSPLHF. The CDR3 DNA sequence: TGTGCCAGCAGCTTGAACCAAGGAGATTCACCCCTCCACTTT.

V and J are TRBV5-1 and TRBJ2-5; D ambiguous. The ends were cut back, 3 bases at V and 2 bases at J, with 8 bases in the middle. The CDR3 has 13 amino acids. Germline V lookup: CDR1 SGHRS, CDR2 YFSETQ. For the CDR3, the DNA is TGCGCCAGCAGCTACCCCGGTCAAGAGACCCAGTACTTC. It encodes CASSYPGQETQYF.

The chain uses TRBV4-1 and TRBJ1-5, with D possibly matching TRBD1 (5 bases). From germline, CDR1 is MGHRA and CDR2 YSYEKL. CDR3 length equals 13 residues. Trimming took off 2 bases at V and 7 bases at J, with 9 bases between the two ends. As DNA, the CDR3 is TGCGCCAGCAGCCAACAGGGCCCCCAGCCCCAGCATTTT. It yields the protein CASSQQGPQPQHF.

This chain uses TRBV30 with TRBJ1-2; TRBD1 might be the D (5 bases). The germline gives CDR1 GTSNPN, CDR2 SVGIG (reference sequence). This CDR3 comprises 13 residues. Trimming cost V 7 bases and J 3 bases, with 15 bases left between them. CDR3 protein: CASSTGDDYGYTF. For the CDR3, the DNA is TGTGCCTCATCCACGGGGGACGACTATGGCTACACCTTC. The whole variable domain, remainder taken from reference TRBV30 and TRBJ1-2, is SQTIHQWPATLVQPVGSPLSLECTVEGTSNPNLYWYRQAAGRGLQLLFYSVGIGQISSEVPQNLSASRPQDRQFILSSKKLLLSDSGFYLCASSTGDDYGYTFGSGTRLTVV.

V and J are TRBV25-1 and TRBJ1-1; D unresolved. V lost 8 bases to trimming and J lost 3 bases, with 16 bases between them. The CDR3 loop spans 14 amino acids. Looked up from germline, CDR1 is MGHDK and CDR2 is SYGVNS. The CDR3 protein is CASRGYLTDTEAFF. The CDR3 bases are TGTGCCAGCCGAGGGTATTTAACGGACACTGAAGCTTTCTTT. The whole variable domain, remainder taken from reference TRBV25-1 and TRBJ1-1, is EADIYQTPRYLVIGTGKKITLECSQTMGHDKMYWYQQDPGMELHLIHYSYGVNSTEKGDLSSESTVSRIRTEHFPLTLESARPSHTSQYLCASRGYLTDTEAFFGQGTRLTVV.

The chain joins TRBV18 to TRBJ2-7; 7 nucleotides match TRBD1. Losses at the gene ends were 5 bases for V and 6 bases for J; bases not matched to a gene: 7. This CDR3 region has 13 residues. CDR1 and CDR2 from the germline V gene are KGHSH and LQKENI. CDR3 DNA sequence: TGTGCCAGCTCATCGACAGGGTTGGGCGAGCAGTACTTC. Translating gives CASSSTGLGEQYF.

The chain is built from TRBV18 and TRBJ1-5; 9 bases agree with TRBD1. J lost 5 bases, V lost 3 bases, and 8 bases had no gene match. The CDR3 covers 16 residues. The germline gives CDR1 KGHSH, CDR2 LQKENI. The CDR3 loop reads CASSPTQGAKDQPQHF. CDR3 in DNA: TGTGCCAGCTCACCCACACAGGGGGCTAAGGATCAGCCCCAGCATTTT. The entire variable domain, with the rest obtained from reference TRBV18 and TRBJ1-5, is as follows: NAGVMQNPRHLVRRRGQEARLRCSPMKGHSHVYWYRQLPEEGLKFMVYLQKENIIDESGMPKERFSAEFPKEGPSILRIQQVVRGDSAAYFCASSPTQGAKDQPQHFGDGTRLSIL.

There are a few counts of this clone. CDR3 region: CASSYGAGAYEQYF. CDR3 DNA: TGTGCCAGCAGTTACGGGGCGGGGGCCTACGAGCAGTACTTC. The chain has TRBV6-5 and TRBJ2-7, with 7 bases aligning to TRBD2. This CDR3 contains 14 residues. Germline V CDR1 and CDR2: MNHEY, SVGAGI. The ends lost 2 bases at V and 2 bases at J; junction bases unmatched: 3.

This rearrangement joins TRBV11-2 to TRBJ2-1; 9 bases agree with TRBD2. The CDR3 is made up of 15 amino acids. Germline CDR1 and CDR2: SGHAT and FQNNGV. The V and J ends lost 4 bases and 5 bases, in that order; junction bases with no gene match: 6. This CDR3 is CASSSPAGGNNEQFF. The CDR3 nucleotides read TGTGCCAGCAGCTCCCCCGCGGGAGGGAACAATGAGCAGTTCTTC.

The chain has TRBV3-1 (or the pseudogene TRBV3-2) and TRBJ1-2; perhaps TRBD1 as D (5 bases). The CDR3 loop spans 13 amino acids. Trimming cost V 7 bases and J 5 bases, with 14 bases left between them. Germline-derived CDR1 and CDR2 are LGHDT and YNNKEL (reference sequence). CDR3 loop: CASTSTTEYGYTF. The CDR3 nucleotides are TGTGCCAGCACGTCCACGACAGAATATGGCTACACCTTC.

CDR3 nucleotide sequence: TGCGCCAGCAGTGAGAAGGGGCGCGGGGAGCTGTTTTTT. Its protein is CASSEKGRGELFF. The chain combines TRBV10-1 with TRBJ2-2; TRBD1 is a possible D gene (5 bases). In germline, CDR1 is WNHNN, CDR2 SYGVQD (reference sequence). Deletions cut 2 bases from V and 7 bases from J, with 8 bases between. The CDR3 runs 13 residues.

The chain couples TRBV14 to TRBJ2-7; 7 positions agree with TRBD1. V shed 4 bases, J shed 1 base, and the junction held 4 bases outside the gene matches. The CDR3 consists of 14 residues. Germline values: CDR1 SGHDN, CDR2 FVKESK. DNA of the CDR3: TGTGCCAGCAGCCGAGGGGGCTGGTCCTACGAGCAGTACTTC. Encoded protein: CASSRGGWSYEQYF.

This rearrangement joins TRBV29-1 to TRBJ2-3, with a tentative D call TRBD1 (5 bases). The CDR3 consists of 16 residues. V gave up 0 bases and J gave up 2 bases, with 15 bases separating them. Germline V gene lookup returns CDR1 SQVTM and CDR2 ANQGSEA. The CDR3 nucleotides read TGCAGCGTTGAAGATCCTACAGGATTACTCACAGATACGCAGTATTTT. This sequence encodes CSVEDPTGLLTDTQYF.

The chain joins TRBV9 to TRBJ1-2; a possible D gene is TRBD1 (5 bases). CDR1 and CDR2 (germline): SGDLS, YYNGEE. V gave up 4 bases and J gave up 8 bases, with 18 bases separating them. The CDR3 spans 14 residues. The CDR3 here is CASSPRDWQEGYTF. In DNA form, the CDR3 reads TGTGCCAGCAGCCCACGGGACTGGCAGGAAGGCTACACCTTC. The full variable domain, with the rest looked up from reference TRBV9 and TRBJ1-2, is DSGVTQTPKHLITATGQRVTLRCSPRSGDLSVYWYQQSLDQGLQFLIQYYNGEERAKGNILERFSAQQFPDLHSELNLSSLELGDSALYFCASSPRDWQEGYTFGSGTRLTVV.

The chain couples TRBV7-8 to TRBJ2-3; 7 nucleotides agree with TRBD1. This CDR3 has 18 residues. CDR1 SGHVS and CDR2 FQNEAQ come from the germline V gene. Trimming cost V 0 bases and J 2 bases; bases outside gene matches: 11. Written as DNA, the CDR3 is TGTGCCAGCAGCTTAGCGGTTCGAGGGGGCCAATACACAGATACGCAGTATTTT. Translation: CASSLAVRGGQYTDTQYF.

The chain has TRBV11-1 and TRBJ2-2; D unclear. Germline V gene lookup returns CDR1 SGHAT and CDR2 FQDESV (reference sequence). The CDR3 is 14 amino acids. V was trimmed by 5 bases and J by 6 bases, leaving 13 bases between them. The CDR3 nucleotides are TGTGCCAGCAGCGAACTACAACCCCCCGGGGAGCTGTTTTTT. It is translated as CASSELQPPGELFF.